The rows below give T cell receptor beta chains drawn from one sample of a study of blood T cell repertoires in COVID-19. The protocol was immunoSEQ multiplex PCR, while the TCRdb copy is restricted to in-frame clones and leaves out a portion. The table shows 75,000 to 90,000 clones, with 80% occurring only once. The specimen was peripheral blood. The receptors here all came from a woman in her sixties or seventies with acute or convalescent COVID-19. CDR3s include the opening cysteine and the closing phenylalanine or tryptophan. D genes are given only for firm matches. For some rows the clone size is stated as once, few or many, or as a class when expanded; others skip it.

D: NA; size: few; J: TRBJ2-5; V: TRBV7-9; DNA: TGTGCCAGCAGCGCGGACAGCCACCAAGAGACCCAGTACTTC; CDR3: CASSADSHQETQYF
D: TRBD2; size: NA; J: TRBJ2-1; V: TRBV28; DNA: TGTGCCAGCAGTCCAGGACTAGCCAGTGAGCAGTTCTTC; CDR3: CASSPGLASEQFF
D: TRBD1; size: NA; J: TRBJ1-6; V: TRBV4-3; DNA: TGCGCCAGCAGCCAACGGACAGGGACACCCCTCCACTTT; CDR3: CASSQRTGTPLHF
D: NA; size: NA; J: TRBJ2-7; V: TRBV2; DNA: TGTGCCAGCAGTGAAGCTACGGTGTCAGGCTACGAGCAGTACTTC; CDR3: CASSEATVSGYEQYF
D: TRBD1; size: NA; J: TRBJ1-3; V: TRBV3-1/TRBV3-2; DNA: TGTGCCAGCAGCCCAGGGGGGTCTGGAAACACCATATATTTT; CDR3: CASSPGGSGNTIYF
D: TRBD2; size: NA; J: TRBJ2-1; V: TRBV7-6; DNA: TGTGCCAGCAGCTCGGGACTAGCGGTATACAATGAGCAGTTCTTC; CDR3: CASSSGLAVYNEQFF
D: NA; size: NA; J: TRBJ1-2; V: TRBV4-3; DNA: TGCGCCAGCAGCCAAGTACAGGGTCGTAATAACTATGGCTACACCTTC; CDR3: CASSQVQGRNNYGYTF
D: NA; size: NA; J: TRBJ2-3; V: TRBV19; DNA: TGTGCCAGTAGCCCCCTAACTAGCACAGATACGCAGTATTTT; CDR3: CASSPLTSTDTQYF
D: NA; size: NA; J: TRBJ2-2; V: TRBV10-1; DNA: TGCGCCGGAGGGACAGCTACGAACACCGGGGAGCTGTTTTTT; CDR3: CAGGTATNTGELFF
D: TRBD2; size: NA; J: TRBJ2-1; V: TRBV24-1; DNA: TGTGCCACTACTAGCGGGGGGGCCCCTCCCAATGAGCAGTTCTTC; CDR3: CATTSGGAPPNEQFF
D: TRBD1; size: NA; J: TRBJ1-2; V: TRBV7-9; DNA: TGTGCCAGCAGCCTCGGGACAGCCTTGGATAACTATGGCTACACCTTC; CDR3: CASSLGTALDNYGYTF
D: TRBD1; size: NA; J: TRBJ2-7; V: TRBV14; DNA: TGTGCCAGCAGCCAAGGGAAGGGGGCGAGCGAGCAGTACTTC; CDR3: CASSQGKGASEQYF
D: TRBD2; size: NA; J: TRBJ2-4; V: TRBV20-1; DNA: TGCAGTGCTAGTTGGGCGGCGCGGGGGGCCACCTTGGTTCAGTACTTC; CDR3: CSASWAARGATLVQYF
D: NA; size: NA; J: TRBJ1-2; V: TRBV28; DNA: TGTGCCAGCAGTTTATTTACAGGGTCAAGGTATGGCTACACCTTC; CDR3: CASSLFTGSRYGYTF
D: TRBD1; size: NA; J: TRBJ1-2; V: TRBV25-1; DNA: TGTGCCAGCAGTGACAGTGACAGGGGGTATGGCTACACCTTC; CDR3: CASSDSDRGYGYTF
D: TRBD1; size: few; J: TRBJ1-2; V: TRBV7-2; DNA: TGTGCCAGCAGTTTAGGACAGGGCAACTATTATGGCTACACCTTC; CDR3: CASSLGQGNYYGYTF
D: TRBD1; size: few; J: TRBJ1-2; V: TRBV5-4; DNA: TGTGCCAGCAGCTCCCCACAGGGGTTAGATGGCTACACCTTC; CDR3: CASSSPQGLDGYTF
D: NA; size: few; J: TRBJ1-4; V: TRBV4-3; DNA: TGCGCCAGCAGCCAGACAGGTGCAACTAATGAAAAACTGTTTTTT; CDR3: CASSQTGATNEKLFF
D: NA; size: NA; J: TRBJ1-2; V: TRBV6-1; DNA: TGTGCCAGCAGTTCGGGACTCGGGGATTTGGATGGCTACACCTTC; CDR3: CASSSGLGDLDGYTF
D: TRBD1; size: once; J: TRBJ2-2; V: TRBV7-3; DNA: TGTGCCAGCAGTCCCACAGGGGGCCACGGGGAGCTGTTTTTT; CDR3: CASSPTGGHGELFF
D: TRBD1; size: NA; J: TRBJ2-7; V: TRBV18; DNA: TGTGCCAGCTCACCAGGGACAGGGGACGCCGAGCAGTACTTC; CDR3: CASSPGTGDAEQYF
D: NA; size: few; J: TRBJ1-5; V: TRBV24-1; DNA: TGTGCCACCAGCTTAGCTAGCAATCAGCCCCAGCATTTT; CDR3: CATSLASNQPQHF
D: NA; size: once; J: TRBJ2-5; V: TRBV6-2/TRBV6-3; DNA: TGTGCCAGCAGTCGGGACTTTCAAGAGACCCAGTACTTC; CDR3: CASSRDFQETQYF
D: NA; size: NA; J: TRBJ2-7; V: TRBV11-2; DNA: TGTGCCAGCAGCTTAGGCGACAGCACCTACGAGCAGTACTTC; CDR3: CASSLGDSTYEQYF
D: TRBD1; size: NA; J: TRBJ2-7; V: TRBV5-1; DNA: TGCGCCAGCAGCTTGGCCGGCAGGGGGAAGAACTACGAGCAGTACTTC; CDR3: CASSLAGRGKNYEQYF
D: TRBD2; size: NA; J: TRBJ2-3; V: TRBV6-2/TRBV6-3; DNA: TGTGCCAGCAGTCAAGCGGGGGGTCGCACAGGTACGCAGTATTTT; CDR3: CASSQAGGRTGTQYF
D: TRBD1; size: NA; J: TRBJ1-1; V: TRBV15; DNA: TGTGCCACCAGCGGACAGACAGGGCTGGGTGAAGCTTTCTTT; CDR3: CATSGQTGLGEAFF
D: NA; size: NA; J: TRBJ2-5; V: TRBV5-1; DNA: TGCGCCAGCAGCTTGGAGGGACTGATAATACAAGAGACCCAGTACTTC; CDR3: CASSLEGLIIQETQYF
D: NA; size: NA; J: TRBJ2-5; V: TRBV2; DNA: TGTGCCAGTTGGTCGGGATGGGAGACCCAGTACTTC; CDR3: CASWSGWETQYF
D: TRBD1; size: NA; J: TRBJ2-2; V: TRBV7-3; DNA: TGTGCCAGCAGCACGGGACAGCGAACCGGGGAGCTGTTTTTT; CDR3: CASSTGQRTGELFF